This T cell receptor beta chain was retrieved from a study of T-cell memory formation after mild COVID-19. Study-level results: CD4+ clones that contracted lay mainly in CM and EM; CD8+ ones lay in EMRA.

About this clonotype: Its antigen is unknown.

One entry per CDR3 protein results from TCRdb running MiXCR on the 5' RACE reads. The table lists over 400,000 distinct CDR3 sequences, 23% of them singletons, with approximately 14% in the top ten. Sequenced input: PBMCs or a T cell subset sorted from them (not recorded which). The origin of this receptor is an adult woman who had mild COVID-19 (a few samples of this study predate the infection). Cell type and time point are not known.

The CDR3 region has the DNA TGTGCCAGCAGCTTAGCCGGACGGCCGGGGGTCGGGGAGCTGTTTTTT. As protein: CASSLAGRPGVGELFF. The rearrangement uses TRBV7-6 and TRBJ2-2; tentative D call: TRBD2 (6 bases). Germline CDR1 and CDR2: SGHVS and FNYEAQ. The CDR3 consists of 16 residues. Trimming took off 0 bases at V and 7 bases at J, with 15 bases between the two ends.